Below, 10 T cell receptor beta chains from the same sample are listed, as sequenced in a study of identical twins. TCRdb fed the 5' RACE reads into MiXCR, producing one record per CDR3 protein. The sample includes hundreds of thousands of distinct CDR3 sequences, more than 9% of them seen just once. These same records also appear under a second study, on yellow fever vaccine responses in identical twins.

The sample comprised CD8+ T cells sorted from blood. The receptors originated from a woman aged 18-29 years in good health.

The chain is built from TRBV3-1 and TRBJ2-7; a weak D match, TRBD1 (6 bases). Germline CDR1 is LGHDT and CDR2 is YNNKEL (reference sequence). This CDR3 comprises 14 residues. The V and J ends lost 4 bases and 3 bases respectively, with 13 bases between them. CDR3 loop: CASSPEGRGYEQYF. The CDR3 DNA follows: TGTGCCAGCAGCCCCGAGGGCAGGGGCTACGAGCAGTACTTC.

This chain uses TRBV10-1 with TRBJ2-7, with D uncertain. This CDR3 has 13 amino acids. V gave up 1 base and J gave up 7 bases, with 11 bases separating them. Germline-derived CDR1 and CDR2 are WNHNN and SYGVQD (reference sequence). The CDR3 sequence: CASSEFLGREQYF. The CDR3 coding sequence is TGCGCCAGCAGTGAGTTTTTGGGAAGGGAGCAGTACTTC.

The chain combines TRBV11-2 with TRBJ2-3, with 7 bases aligning to TRBD1. This CDR3 region has 11 residues. Germline CDR1 is SGHAT and CDR2 is FQNNGV. Losses at the gene ends were 6 bases for V and 10 bases for J; bases not matched to a gene: 4. The CDR3 DNA reads as TGTGCCAGCAGTATCACAGGGGCGCAGTATTTT. Amino acid sequence: CASSITGAQYF. The whole variable domain, remainder taken from reference TRBV11-2 and TRBJ2-3, is EAGVAQSPRYKIIEKRQSVAFWCNPISGHATLYWYQQILGQGPKLLIQFQNNGVVDDSQLPKDRFSAERLKGVDSTLKIQPAKLEDSAVYLCASSITGAQYFGPGTRLTVL.

The sample holds a few counts of this clonotype. J is TRBJ2-1 and V is TRBV20-1, with TRBD2 matching over 10 bases. The CDR3 is made up of 16 amino acids. The V gene end was trimmed by 0 bases and the J gene end by 5 bases; junction bases not matched to a gene: 7. The germline gives CDR1 DFQATT, CDR2 SNEGSKA (reference sequence). CDR3 in amino acids: CSARDGLAGDHNEQFF. As DNA, the CDR3 is TGCAGTGCTAGAGATGGGCTAGCGGGGGACCACAATGAGCAGTTCTTC.

Ten or more counts support this clonotype. The J gene is TRBJ1-2, the V gene TRBV29-1; tentative D call: TRBD1 (6 bases). V dropped 5 bases and J dropped 7 bases, with 14 bases sitting between them. The V gene's germline CDR1 is SQVTM and CDR2 ANQGSEA. The CDR3 loop spans 12 amino acids. In nucleotides, the CDR3 is TGCAGCGTTTCCTGGGACATGGCTGGCTACACCTTC. This codes for CSVSWDMAGYTF.

This clonotype was seen more than once but under ten times. The chain has TRBV14 and TRBJ2-7; no reliable D call. CDR1 is SGHDN and CDR2 is FVKESK in the germline V gene. V dropped 5 bases and J dropped 6 bases, with 8 bases sitting between them. The CDR3 contains 11 residues. DNA for the CDR3: TGTGCCAGCAGCGTGGGTGGCGAGCAGTACTTC. This sequence encodes CASSVGGEQYF.

Only a few counts were recorded for this clonotype. The chain combines TRBV27 with TRBJ2-3; 12 nucleotides agree with TRBD1. This CDR3 is built from 15 residues. Germline-derived CDR1 and CDR2 are MNHEY and SMNVEV (reference sequence). The trim removed 5 bases at V and 4 bases at J, leaving 4 bases unmatched. The CDR3 sequence: CASSTGQGAPDTQYF. CDR3 nucleotide sequence: TGTGCCAGCAGTACGGGACAGGGGGCCCCAGATACGCAGTATTTT.

This chain links TRBV12-3 or TRBV12-4 with TRBJ2-2; no reliable D call. V lost 8 bases and J lost 0, with 7 bases in between. The CDR3 totals 13 residues. In nucleotides, the CDR3 is TGTGCCAGCTCGGTGACGAACACCGGGGAGCTGTTTTTT. Encoded protein: CASSVTNTGELFF.

V and J are TRBV15 and TRBJ1-4, with 7 bases matching TRBD1. With V trimmed by 7 bases and J by 7 bases, 12 bases remained unmatched. The CDR3 length is 15 residues. The germline V gene encodes CDR1 LNHNV and CDR2 YYDKDF (reference sequence). CDR3 DNA sequence: TGTGCCACCACCGGGGGTACAGGGGAGTCTGAAAAACTGTTTTTT. Translation gives CATTGGTGESEKLFF.

This clonotype was counted only a few times. The chain couples TRBV7-9 to TRBJ1-2; 7 bases map to TRBD1. CDR3 length equals 17 residues. CDR1 and CDR2 from the germline V gene are SEHNR and FQNEAQ (reference sequence). V trimming: 3 bases; J trimming: 4 bases; junction bases outside the gene matches: 14. The CDR3 sequence: CASSLAPYDRAGYGYTF. The CDR3 DNA follows: TGTGCCAGCAGCTTGGCGCCTTACGACAGGGCTGGCTATGGCTACACCTTC.